These 5 T cell receptor beta chains originate from one sample sequenced in a study of cytomegalovirus exposure and HLA in healthy donors. It was with 60 Vbeta and 13 Jbeta primers that the PCR ran. Method: immunoSEQ multiplex PCR; TCRdb's copy keeps in-frame clones and lacks some. This table has around 90,000 clones, around 80% appearing once. Sequencing was carried out using PBMCs. These receptors came from a male donor in good health and CMV-seropositive.

The chain recombines TRBV6-1 with TRBJ2-7; D perhaps matches TRBD1 (5 bases). The CDR3 length is 14 residues. V gave up 2 bases and J gave up 2 bases, with 10 bases separating them. Germline values: CDR1 MNHNS, CDR2 SASEGT. The CDR3 DNA reads TGTGCCAGCAGTGAAATTCAGGGTACCTACGAGCAGTACTTC. Its translation is CASSEIQGTYEQYF.

This chain links TRBV4-3 with TRBJ2-2, with D possibly TRBD2 on 5 matching bases. Germline V lookup: CDR1 LGHNA, CDR2 YSLEER. Trimming removed 1 base at V and 5 bases at J, with 8 bases between. This CDR3 comprises 14 residues. The CDR3 region has the DNA TGCGCCAGCAGCCAAGGTTCGGGAACCGGGGAGCTGTTTTTT. Translation gives CASSQGSGTGELFF.

V gene TRBV2 combines with J gene TRBJ1-2, with TRBD1 matching over 10 bases. CDR1 and CDR2 from the germline V gene are SNHLY and FYNNEI. This CDR3 has 16 residues. J gave up 4 bases and V 6 bases, and 11 bases lay outside the gene matches. This CDR3 is CASRGPGTGASYGYTF. CDR3 coding DNA: TGTGCCAGCAGGGGCCCCGGGACAGGGGCTAGCTATGGCTACACCTTC.

The chain combines TRBV2 with TRBJ2-7; D is perhaps TRBD2 (5 bases). The CDR3 runs 13 residues. CDR1 SNHLY and CDR2 FYNNEI come from the germline V gene. V lost 7 bases and J 7 bases, leaving 17 bases between the germline ends. The CDR3 reads CASIVAPPGEQYF. The CDR3 nucleotides read TGTGCCAGCATAGTAGCACCACCGGGGGAGCAGTACTTC.

The V call is TRBV7-2, the J call TRBJ2-3; TRBD2 aligns across 9 bases. With 6 bases clipped from V and 3 bases from J, the junction kept 4 bases outside the gene matches. CDR3 size: 14 residues. Per germline, CDR1 SGHTA and CDR2 FQGNSA. CDR3 loop: CASRRGGSTDTQYF. For the CDR3, the DNA is TGTGCCAGCAGGCGGGGGGGCAGTACAGATACGCAGTATTTT.